This T cell receptor beta chain was documented in a study of CD8 T cells in ankylosing spondylitis. Trimming took 2 bases from V and 0 from J, leaving 10 bases between them. Germline V gives CDR1 SEHNR, CDR2 FQNEAQ (reference sequence). This CDR3 region has 15 residues. Study results and caveats: Reported data indicate significant enrichment of disease-linked clones within matched ankylosing spondylitis synovial fluid. Within ankylosing spondylitis blood, a TCR beta motif made up of fewer than ten highly homologous variants appeared to be characteristic. The disease-linked clones had a CD8+ phenotype and low blood frequencies.

In the case of this clonotype: Its antigen is not identified.

TCRdb reanalysed the 5' RACE reads using MiXCR and keeps one entry per CDR3 protein. The sample lists around 220,000 distinct CDR3 sequences; around 17% were seen once. V is TRBV7-9 and J is TRBJ1-1; D might be TRBD1 (6 bases). Material for sequencing was blood, either unsorted or a sorted T cell fraction (not recorded which). The origin of this receptor is a male donor with ankylosing spondylitis. The CDR3: CASSLPQGLNTEAFF. The CDR3 region has the DNA TGTGCCAGCAGCTTACCTCAGGGGCTGAACACTGAAGCTTTCTTT.